This T cell receptor (beta chain) came from a study of T cells in Graves' hyperthyroidism and ophthalmopathy. The CDR3 consists of 15 residues. Germline V lookup: CDR1 SGHDT, CDR2 YYEEEE. The ends were cut back, 2 bases at V and 4 bases at J, with 10 bases in the middle. Using RNA transcripts as the source, TCR beta CDR3 regions were amplified. The HTBI set primed first-round TCR CDR3 RT-PCR. TCRdb re-called the multiplex PCR reads through MiXCR, storing one row per CDR3 protein. Of 750,000 to 900,000 distinct CDR3 sequences listed, around 39% are singletons. On this clonotype itself: Its antigen remains unknown.

Overall study results and limits: Ophthalmopathy was told apart from stable hyperthyroidism by a 13 V-J model.

The rearrangement uses TRBV5-6 and TRBJ2-6, with D perhaps being TRBD1 or TRBD2 (5 bases each). This TCR was sampled from a man in his late teens or twenties with Graves' hyperthyroidism. Sequenced: blood. This CDR3 is CASSFLGTGANVLTF. Here the CDR3 DNA reads TGTGCCAGCAGCTTTTTGGGGACCGGGGCCAACGTCCTGACTTTC.